A selection of T cell receptor beta chains follows, all from one sample in a study of T cell responses to AZD1222 COVID-19 vaccine. The protocol was immunoSEQ multiplex PCR, while the TCRdb copy is restricted to in-frame clones and leaves out a portion. The data contain more than 95,000 clones, approximately 85% of them singletons. The sequencing used peripheral blood, collected on day 0 of MenACWY control vaccination. The receptors originated from an adult in good health. Each CDR3 is given with its conserved first and last residue. D genes are given only for firm matches. Only part of the rows carry a size: once, few, many, or a class if the clone is expanded.

once TRBD1 TRBJ2-1 TRBV4-1 CASSQHRGNEQFF TGCGCCAGCAGCCAGCACAGGGGCAATGAGCAGTTCTTC
. TRBD1 TRBJ1-2 TRBV9 CASSALQGAGYTF TGTGCCAGCAGCGCCTTACAGGGGGCGGGCTACACCTTC
. TRBD2 TRBJ2-7 TRBV24-1 CATKRPLSADLRGVYRPYEQYF TGTGCCACAAAGCGACCACTGTCAGCAGACCTGCGGGGGGTGTACCGCCCCTACGAGCAGTACTTC
. TRBD1 TRBJ2-7 TRBV10-2 CASRDRDSYEQYF TGCGCCAGCAGGGACAGGGACTCCTACGAGCAGTACTTC
few TRBD1 TRBJ1-5 TRBV5-6 CASSIGQGNQPQHF TGTGCCAGCAGCATAGGACAGGGGAATCAGCCCCAGCATTTT
. . TRBJ1-6 TRBV6-5 CASLSGQKNSPLHF TGTGCCAGTCTCTCGGGACAAAAGAATTCACCCCTCCACTTT
once . TRBJ1-4 TRBV28 CASSPGITNEKLFF TGTGCCAGCAGCCCAGGGATCACTAATGAAAAACTGTTTTTT
. . TRBJ2-5 TRBV18 CASSPPLNQGETQYF TGTGCCAGCTCACCACCGTTAAACCAGGGGGAGACCCAGTACTTC
once TRBD1 TRBJ1-1 TRBV4-3 CASSLDRGGTEAFF TGCGCCAGCAGCCTAGACAGGGGGGGGACTGAAGCTTTCTTT
. TRBD1 TRBJ2-1 TRBV7-3 CASSGTGGAFNEQFF TGTGCCAGCAGCGGAACAGGGGGCGCTTTCAATGAGCAGTTCTTC
. TRBD1 TRBJ1-1 TRBV6-2/TRBV6-3 CASSGQGTTEAFF TGTGCCAGCAGTGGACAGGGGACCACTGAAGCTTTCTTT
. . TRBJ1-4 TRBV4-1 CASSQSRIRGPAQLFF TGCGCCAGCAGCCAAAGTCGCATACGGGGGCCTGCTCAACTGTTTTTT
. . TRBJ1-1 TRBV3-1/TRBV3-2 CASSQVGGRAGTEAFF TGTGCCAGCAGCCAAGTCGGGGGTAGAGCGGGGACTGAAGCTTTCTTT
. . TRBJ1-4 TRBV19 CASRQRGLGEKLFF TGTGCCAGTCGCCAGAGGGGACTGGGAGAAAAACTGTTTTTT
once . TRBJ1-3 TRBV6-5 CASSSTGISGNTIYF TGTGCCAGCAGTTCCACAGGAATCTCTGGAAACACCATATATTTT
. . TRBJ2-1 TRBV18 CASSPDTSYNEQFF TGTGCCAGCTCACCAGATACTAGCTACAATGAGCAGTTCTTC
. . TRBJ1-5 TRBV19 CASRGTEPQHF TGTGCCAGTAGGGGGACCGAGCCCCAGCATTTT
once TRBD1 TRBJ1-1 TRBV5-1 CASSPDGQGRRTEAFF TGCGCCAGCAGCCCCGACGGACAGGGGAGGAGGACTGAAGCTTTCTTT
. . TRBJ1-2 TRBV5-6 CASSFLDPSSGYTF TGTGCCAGCAGCTTCCTAGATCCCTCGAGTGGCTACACCTTC
once . TRBJ1-2 TRBV7-9 CASSLVGGNYGYTF TGTGCCAGCAGCTTAGTCGGGGGTAACTATGGCTACACCTTC
. . TRBJ1-6 TRBV30 CAWSVDRNSPLHF TGTGCCTGGAGTGTGGATAGGAATTCACCCCTCCACTTT
. . TRBJ2-2 TRBV28 CASSAGGSKGELFF TGTGCCAGCAGTGCTGGGGGCAGCAAAGGGGAGCTGTTTTTT
. . TRBJ2-3 TRBV19 CASGTRAGTDTQYF TGTGCCAGCGGGACACGGGCGGGCACAGATACGCAGTATTTT
. . TRBJ1-1 TRBV14 CASSQDTGIAAFF TGTGCCAGCAGCCAAGATACGGGGATCGCAGCTTTCTTT
. . TRBJ1-1 TRBV7-2 CASSLGGGVNTEAFF TGTGCCAGCAGCTTAGGAGGAGGAGTGAACACTGAAGCTTTCTTT
few . TRBJ1-1 TRBV28 CASSEGVMNTEAFF TGTGCCAGCAGTGAAGGGGTTATGAACACTGAAGCTTTCTTT
. TRBD1 TRBJ1-2 TRBV19 CASSEGQGISSNYGYTF TGTGCCAGTAGTGAGGGACAGGGGATTTCCTCTAACTATGGCTACACCTTC
. TRBD1 TRBJ2-5 TRBV27 CASSLLVPGQGWASETQYF TGTGCCAGCAGTTTACTCGTCCCGGGACAGGGTTGGGCATCTGAGACCCAGTACTTC
. . TRBJ1-2 TRBV5-4 CASSPNHGAGYGYTF TGTGCCAGCAGCCCAAACCATGGGGCAGGCTATGGCTACACCTTC
. . TRBJ1-5 TRBV7-8 CASSFPGGNQPQHF TGTGCCAGCAGCTTTCCGGGGGGCAATCAGCCCCAGCATTTT
. . TRBJ1-2 TRBV7-3 CASSLDRYYGYTF TGTGCCAGCAGCCTCGACAGATATTATGGCTACACCTTC
once . TRBJ1-2 TRBV6-2/TRBV6-3 CASSDGPLTRGYTF TGTGCCAGCAGTGACGGGCCGCTCACTCGGGGCTACACCTTC
. . TRBJ1-4 TRBV24-1 CATSRAGNEKLFF TGTGCCACCAGTCGGGCCGGTAATGAAAAACTGTTTTTT